Each of the 25 T cell receptor beta chains below was sequenced from the same sample in a study of T cell responses to AZD1222 COVID-19 vaccine. Clones were read by immunoSEQ multiplex PCR, and TCRdb kept only the in-frame ones, dropping some. The data show around 150,000 clones, about 93% seen once. The starting material was peripheral blood, obtained 28 days after the second AZD1222 dose. Source of these receptors: an adult who received the AZD1222 COVID-19 vaccine.

Comment on this clone: The sample carries other DNA sequences with the same CDR3. V and J are TRBV2 and TRBJ2-7; D gene ambiguous. The germline V gene encodes CDR1 SNHLY and CDR2 FYNNEI. Between the trimmed V and J ends, which lost 1 base and 6 bases, there was a span of 4 bases. This CDR3 spans 11 amino acids. The CDR3 DNA is TGTGCCAGCAGTGAAGGAGGCGAGCAGTACTTC. It specifies CASSEGGEQYF.

The V and J genes are TRBV18 and TRBJ2-1; D is perhaps TRBD1 or TRBD2 (5 bases each). V gave up 3 bases and J gave up 3 bases, with 9 bases separating them. CDR3 length equals 14 residues. Germline CDR1 KGHSH, CDR2 LQKENI. The CDR3 sequence: CASSPRGVYNEQFF. CDR3 DNA: TGTGCCAGCTCACCGAGAGGGGTCTACAATGAGCAGTTCTTC.

The chain recombines TRBV5-1 with TRBJ2-1, with 11 nucleotides matching TRBD2. Germline V gene sequence: CDR1 SGHRS, CDR2 YFSETQ. V shed 6 bases, J shed 4 bases, and the junction held 9 bases outside the gene matches. The CDR3 has 16 amino acids. In DNA, the CDR3 is TGCGCCAGCATCGGTGCTGGGACTAGCGGTTACAATGAGCAGTTCTTC. Translated: CASIGAGTSGYNEQFF.

The V gene is TRBV5-5, the J gene TRBJ2-7; 9 bases are a match to TRBD2. Germline V gene data show CDR1 as SGHKS and CDR2 as YYEKEE (reference sequence). This CDR3 region has 14 residues. V lost 0 bases and J lost 7; bases outside the gene matches: 5. The CDR3 DNA reads as TGTGCCAGCAGCTTGGGTTTAGCGGGAGATGAGCAGTACTTC. This encodes CASSLGLAGDEQYF.

The chain is built from TRBV6-1 and TRBJ1-6; the match to TRBD1 covers 8 bases. CDR1 MNHNS and CDR2 SASEGT come from the germline V gene. The junction had 15 bases not matched to a gene; V was cut back by 4 bases and J by 7 bases. This CDR3 is 18 amino acids long. The CDR3 DNA reads TGTGCCAGCAGTGCGTCCCGGCCGCCAGGGGGCATGAATTCACCCCTCCACTTT. It specifies CASSASRPPGGMNSPLHF.

J is TRBJ1-2 and V is TRBV27, with TRBD1 matching 8 bases. The CDR3 extends over 13 amino acids. V lost 6 bases, J lost 4 bases, and 4 bases stayed unmatched. CDR1 MNHEY and CDR2 SMNVEV come from the germline V gene (reference sequence). The CDR3 DNA reads TGTGCCAGCAGCCGCGGACAGGGCTATGGCTACACCTTC. It yields the protein CASSRGQGYGYTF.

The chain combines TRBV6-5 with TRBJ1-3, with D tentatively TRBD1 (5 bases). Germline V gene sequence: CDR1 MNHEY, CDR2 SVGAGI. Trimming took 2 bases from V and 0 from J, leaving 11 bases between them. The CDR3 is made up of 16 amino acids. This CDR3 reads CASSYTGLSSGNTIYF. The CDR3 nucleotides read TGTGCCAGCAGTTACACGGGGCTTAGCTCTGGAAACACCATATATTTT.

CDR3 residues: CASSAPGGRGDEQFF. CDR3 in DNA: TGCGCCAGCAGCGCCCCAGGGGGGCGGGGCGATGAGCAGTTCTTC. This sequence joins TRBV5-1 and TRBJ2-1; weak D call: TRBD1 (7 bases). The CDR3 runs to 15 residues. Trimming pared 4 bases from V and 8 bases from J, leaving 19 bases between. Germline CDR1 SGHRS, CDR2 YFSETQ.

The chain is built from TRBV18 and TRBJ1-6, with TRBD1 matching over 8 bases. Trimming at V came to 0 bases and at J to 9 bases, leaving 7 bases not matched to a gene. Per the germline V gene, CDR1 is KGHSH and CDR2 is LQKENI. CDR3 length: 16 residues. The CDR3 region has the DNA TGTGCCAGCTCACCACCGGGCCAGGGGGCCGGTTCACCCCTCCACTTT. The encoded protein is CASSPPGQGAGSPLHF.

The chain links TRBV5-1 to TRBJ2-1, with 7 bases aligning to TRBD2. Germline V CDR1 and CDR2: SGHRS, YFSETQ. Trimming took 8 bases from V and 6 from J; bases not matched to a gene: 8. CDR3 length: 13 residues. Written as DNA, the CDR3 is TGCGCCAGTCTAGCGGTGGCTGGCAATGAGCAGTTCTTC. Amino acids: CASLAVAGNEQFF. Complete variable domain (other parts from reference TRBV5-1 and TRBJ2-1): KAGVTQTPRYLIKTRGQQVTLSCSPISGHRSVSWYQQTPGQGLQFLFEYFSETQRNKGNFPGRFSGRQFSNSRSEMNVSTLELGDSALYLCASLAVAGNEQFFGPGTRLTVL.

The rearrangement uses TRBV29-1 and TRBJ2-5; 7 bases fit TRBD1. This CDR3 is 14 amino acids long. The germline gives CDR1 SQVTM, CDR2 ANQGSEA. Trimming took 4 bases from V and 4 from J; bases not matched to a gene: 9. The CDR3 region has the DNA TGCAGCGTTGGAAAGGGGGCTATTTCAGAGACCCAGTACTTC. Its translation: CSVGKGAISETQYF.

The chain uses TRBV19 and TRBJ1-2; D unclear. Germline CDR1 is LNHDA and CDR2 is SQIVND (reference sequence). The CDR3 loop spans 14 amino acids. The germline V and J ends were trimmed by 8 bases and 5 bases, with 18 bases remaining between them. CDR3 in amino acids: CASHNPGDKYGYTF. CDR3 nucleotides: TGTGCCAGTCACAACCCGGGAGACAAGTATGGCTACACCTTC.

V gene TRBV27 combines with J gene TRBJ2-1; 10 nucleotides agree with TRBD2. The CDR3 extends over 15 amino acids. V lost 2 bases and J lost 9; bases outside the gene matches: 7. Germline V gene lookup returns CDR1 MNHEY and CDR2 SMNVEV (reference sequence). Written as DNA, the CDR3 is TGTGCCAGCAGTTTAATAGCGGGAGGATTGAGTGAGCAGTTCTTC. Translation gives CASSLIAGGLSEQFF.

This chain joins TRBV24-1 and TRBJ2-1; 15 bases line up with TRBD2. V gave up 4 bases and J gave up 4 bases; unmatched junction bases: 7. Looked up from germline, CDR1 is KGHDR and CDR2 is SFDVKD. This CDR3 is built from 18 residues. The chain's CDR3 is CATSDSIGTSGRYNEQFF. DNA of the CDR3: TGTGCCACCAGTGACTCAATCGGGACTAGCGGGAGGTACAATGAGCAGTTCTTC.

J is TRBJ2-7 and V is TRBV7-9, with TRBD2 matching 14 bases. The CDR3 consists of 16 residues. The trim removed 5 bases at V and 6 bases at J, leaving 9 bases unmatched. The germline V gene has CDR1 SEHNR and CDR2 FQNEAQ (reference sequence). Written as DNA, the CDR3 is TGTGCCAGCAGCCCGACTAGCGGGAGGGGAGTCCTCGAGCAGTACTTC. Encoded protein: CASSPTSGRGVLEQYF.

The V and J genes are TRBV5-6 and TRBJ1-2, with 10 bases aligning to TRBD1. The CDR3 consists of 15 residues. Germline loops: CDR1 SGHDT, CDR2 YYEEEE. V lost 4 bases, J lost 5 bases, and 8 bases stayed unmatched. The CDR3 nucleotides read TGTGCCAGCAGCCCAGGGACAGGGGCGACTTATGGCTACACCTTC. Its translation is CASSPGTGATYGYTF.

The V and J genes are TRBV15 and TRBJ1-3; no clear D gene. The V gene lost 0 bases and the J gene lost 4 bases, with 10 bases spanning the gap. The germline gives CDR1 LNHNV, CDR2 YYDKDF (reference sequence). The CDR3 covers 15 residues. The chain's CDR3 is CATSRDFERGNTIYF. CDR3 DNA: TGTGCCACCAGCAGAGATTTTGAAAGAGGAAACACCATATATTTT.

This clone occurred a few times. The rearrangement uses TRBV11-2 and TRBJ2-7; D might be TRBD1 (6 bases). The V and J ends lost 2 bases and 3 bases respectively, with 17 bases between them. Per the germline V gene, CDR1 is SGHAT and CDR2 is FQNNGV. This CDR3 has 16 residues. The CDR3 here is CASSLRGRDNFYEQYF. The CDR3 nucleotides are TGTGCCAGCAGCTTAAGAGGCCGGGACAACTTCTACGAGCAGTACTTC.

The V call is TRBV27, the J call TRBJ1-1, with D tentatively TRBD1 (5 bases). Trimming pared 5 bases from V and 1 base from J, leaving 17 bases between. The CDR3 is 16 residues long. Germline-derived CDR1 and CDR2 are MNHEY and SMNVEV (reference sequence). The CDR3 reads CASSTISSGRNTEAFF. The CDR3, as DNA: TGTGCCAGCAGTACGATCTCTTCGGGGCGGAACACTGAAGCTTTCTTT.

CDR3 bases: TGTGCCAGCAGCCCCGCAGCGGGGACAGATACGCAGTATTTT. Residues: CASSPAAGTDTQYF. The J gene is TRBJ2-3, the V gene TRBV11-1, with 7 bases identical to TRBD2. V shed 5 bases and J 3 bases; nucleotides not matched to a gene: 5. The germline V gene has CDR1 SGHAT and CDR2 FQDESV (reference sequence). This CDR3 is built from 14 residues.

The chain couples TRBV12-3 or TRBV12-4 to TRBJ1-1, with TRBD1 as a possible D gene (5 bases). CDR3 length: 12 residues. The V and J ends lost 6 bases and 11 bases respectively, with 16 bases between them. CDR3 loop: CASSLGPRGAFF. CDR3 bases: TGTGCCAGCAGCTTGGGACCCCGGGGGGCTTTCTTT.

This clone was observed once. V gene TRBV5-1 combines with J gene TRBJ2-3; the match to TRBD2 covers 13 bases. Germline-derived CDR1 and CDR2 are SGHRS and YFSETQ. V was clipped by 4 bases and J by 3 bases; unmatched bases: 5. This CDR3 spans 16 amino acids. This CDR3 is CASSLRTSGRTDTQYF. The DNA for the CDR3 is TGCGCCAGCAGCCTACGGACTAGCGGGAGAACAGATACGCAGTATTTT.

V is TRBV5-8 and J is TRBJ2-1; tentative D call: TRBD2 (6 bases). The CDR3 is 12 residues long. Germline assignment: CDR1 SGHTS and CDR2 YDEGEE. V was cut by 2 bases and J by 9 bases, with 9 bases left in between. In DNA, the CDR3 is TGTGCCAGCAGCTTTACAGCGGGTGAGCAGTTCTTC. Translated: CASSFTAGEQFF.

The chain couples TRBV9 to TRBJ2-7; D ambiguous. Germline V gene data show CDR1 as SGDLS and CDR2 as YYNGEE. Trimming stripped 2 bases from V and 1 base from J, with 22 bases between. CDR3 length: 18 residues. The CDR3 DNA reads TGTGCCAGCAGCGTCAGTAGTGGTGTAGGTGGGTTATCCTACGAGCAGTACTTC. Amino acid sequence: CASSVSSGVGGLSYEQYF. The whole variable domain, remainder taken from reference TRBV9 and TRBJ2-7, is DSGVTQTPKHLITATGQRVTLRCSPRSGDLSVYWYQQSLDQGLQFLIQYYNGEERAKGNILERFSAQQFPDLHSELNLSSLELGDSALYFCASSVSSGVGGLSYEQYFGPGTRLTVT.

This chain uses TRBV7-9 with TRBJ2-3; the D gene is possibly TRBD1 (6 bases). In germline, CDR1 is SEHNR, CDR2 FQNEAQ (reference sequence). The ends were cut back, 6 bases at V and 4 bases at J, with 11 bases in the middle. There are 13 residues in the CDR3. The CDR3 reads CASSWAGADTQYF. Written as DNA, the CDR3 is TGTGCCAGCAGTTGGGCAGGGGCAGATACGCAGTATTTT.